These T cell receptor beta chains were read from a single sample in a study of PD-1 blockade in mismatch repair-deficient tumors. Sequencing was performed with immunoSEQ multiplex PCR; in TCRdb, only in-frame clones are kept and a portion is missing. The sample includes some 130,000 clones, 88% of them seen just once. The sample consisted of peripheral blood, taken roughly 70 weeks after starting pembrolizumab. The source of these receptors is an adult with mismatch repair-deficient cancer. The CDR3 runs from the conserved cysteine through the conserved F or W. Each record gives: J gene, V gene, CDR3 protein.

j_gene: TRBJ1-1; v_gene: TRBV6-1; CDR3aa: CASSEFLMTEAFF
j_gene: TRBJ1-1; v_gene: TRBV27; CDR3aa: CASSSSQGAVTEAFF
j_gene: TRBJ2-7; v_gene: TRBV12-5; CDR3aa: CASGFSAGNPYEQYF
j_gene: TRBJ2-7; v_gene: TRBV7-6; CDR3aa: CASSSSAVHTYEQYF
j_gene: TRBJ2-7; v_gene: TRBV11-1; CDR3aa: CASSHTGTWRSEQYF
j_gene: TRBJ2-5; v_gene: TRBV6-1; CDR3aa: CASSLQGGETQYF
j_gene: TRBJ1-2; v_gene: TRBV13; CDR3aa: CASSRGHGSSGGGYTF
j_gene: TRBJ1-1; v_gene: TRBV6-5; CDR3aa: CASSLTGANTEAFF
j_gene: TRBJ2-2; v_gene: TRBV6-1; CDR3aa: CASSLIVTGELFF
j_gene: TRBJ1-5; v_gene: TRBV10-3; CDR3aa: CAISEPGSGQPQHF
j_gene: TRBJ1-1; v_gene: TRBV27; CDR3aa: CASSLTAHTEAFF
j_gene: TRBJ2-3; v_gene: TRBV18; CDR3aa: CASSPDRATDTQYF
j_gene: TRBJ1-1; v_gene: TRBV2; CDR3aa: CASSAIQGRRNTEAFF
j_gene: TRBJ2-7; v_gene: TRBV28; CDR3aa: CASSFLGGFQFSYEQYF
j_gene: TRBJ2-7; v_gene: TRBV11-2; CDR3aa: CASSLSFGGGYEQYF
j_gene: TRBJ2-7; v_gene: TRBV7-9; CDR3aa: CASSMTGAEQYF